The sequence of this TCR beta chain was determined in a study of response to subunit inactivated influenza vaccine. MiXCR was run by TCRdb on the RT-PCR reads, yielding one entry per CDR3 protein. The table shows around 570,000 distinct CDR3 sequences, with over 9% occurring only once. The CDR3 spans 16 residues. In germline, CDR1 is DFQATT, CDR2 SNEGSKA (reference sequence). V lost 0 bases to trimming and J lost 3 bases, with 18 bases between them. A further study also used this sample, focusing on T cells expressing NK-cell markers. That source notes: TCR beta cDNA was generated via 5'RACE template switching incorporating UMIs. Sorted CD3+CD56-NKG2C+, CD3+CD56+NKG2C+ and CD3+CD56+NKG2C- T cells supplied the TCR beta repertoires. In the group of eight sequenced donors, seven were HCMV-seropositive and one was seronegative.

The gene calls are TRBV20-1 and TRBJ2-7; D possibly corresponds to TRBD2 (6 bases). Sample: PBMCs from blood, taken on the day of vaccination. The TCR comes from a man aged 45 to 65 who received an inactivated influenza vaccine. CDR3 DNA: TGCAGTGCTAGAGATGCCGCGACGGGACTCAACTACGAGCAGTACTTC. Protein: CSARDAATGLNYEQYF.